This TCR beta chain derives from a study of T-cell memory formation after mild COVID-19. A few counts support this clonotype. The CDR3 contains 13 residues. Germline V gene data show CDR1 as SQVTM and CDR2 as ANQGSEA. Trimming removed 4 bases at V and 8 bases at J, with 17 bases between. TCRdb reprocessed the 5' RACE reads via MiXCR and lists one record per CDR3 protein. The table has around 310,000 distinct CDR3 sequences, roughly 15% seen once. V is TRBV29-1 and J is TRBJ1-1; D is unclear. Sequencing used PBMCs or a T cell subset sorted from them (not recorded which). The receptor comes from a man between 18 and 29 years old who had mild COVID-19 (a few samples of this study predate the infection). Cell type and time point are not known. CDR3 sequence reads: CSVGHPKRLEAFF. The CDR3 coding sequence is TGCAGCGTTGGGCATCCAAAAAGATTAGAAGCTTTCTTT.